Following are 24 T cell receptor beta chains from one sample sequenced in a study of blood T cell repertoires in COVID-19. Assay: immunoSEQ multiplex PCR; the TCRdb copy retains only in-frame clones and omits some. The sample consists of approximately 72,000 clones, 85% to 90% of them appearing once. The sample consisted of peripheral blood. These receptors came from a woman of 80 years or more with active or convalescent COVID-19.

The rearrangement joins TRBV6-5 to TRBJ1-5, with unresolved D. The V gene lost 2 bases and the J gene lost 5 bases, with 7 bases spanning the gap. This CDR3 has 13 residues. Germline V gene sequence: CDR1 MNHEY, CDR2 SVGAGI. Here the CDR3 DNA reads TGTGCCAGCAGTTACAGTAGAGATCAGCCCCAGCATTTT. Protein product: CASSYSRDQPQHF.

This clone was picked up a small number of times. The rearrangement uses TRBV6-2 or TRBV6-3 and TRBJ2-7; the D is unclear. V shed 2 bases and J shed 2 bases, with 4 bases lying between them. The V gene's germline CDR1 is MNHEY and CDR2 SVGEGT. This CDR3 is 12 amino acids long. In nucleotides, the CDR3 is TGTGCCAGCAGTTACACTGCCTACGAGCAGTACTTC. This sequence encodes CASSYTAYEQYF.

This clone was observed a handful of times. The V call is TRBV7-9, the J call TRBJ1-2; maybe TRBD1 (5 bases). Germline loops: CDR1 SEHNR, CDR2 FQNEAQ (reference sequence). The CDR3 sequence is 15 residues long. Trimming removed 1 base at V and 6 bases at J, with 15 bases between. CDR3 sequence: CASSLVQGGNDGYTF. CDR3 in DNA: TGTGCCAGCAGCTTAGTCCAGGGCGGTAATGATGGCTACACCTTC.

The chain uses TRBV4-3 and TRBJ2-7; D is possibly TRBD2 (5 bases). This CDR3 has 13 amino acids. V lost 4 bases, J lost 3 bases, and 10 bases lay in between. Germline V gene data show CDR1 as LGHNA and CDR2 as YSLEER. The CDR3 nucleotides are TGCGCCAGCAGCCTCGATGAGGGCTACGAGCAGTACTTC. This sequence encodes CASSLDEGYEQYF.

As DNA, the CDR3 is TGTGCCAGCAGCCAGGAGACTAACTCCGGCGAGCAGTACTTC. This encodes CASSQETNSGEQYF. The chain couples TRBV4-2 to TRBJ2-7, with D possibly matching TRBD2 (5 bases). Germline V CDR1 and CDR2: LGHNA, YNFKEQ. The germline V and J ends were trimmed by 3 bases and 6 bases, with 15 bases remaining between them. This CDR3 is built from 14 residues.

The CDR3 DNA reads as TGTGCCAGCAGCCAAAGGCCCCCCGGGACAGGCAACAATGAGCAGTTCTTC. Its translation is CASSQRPPGTGNNEQFF. The J gene is TRBJ2-1, the V gene TRBV7-8; 8 bases are a match to TRBD1. V shed 5 bases, J shed 5 bases, and the junction held 14 bases outside the gene matches. From germline, CDR1 is SGHVS and CDR2 FQNEAQ. The CDR3 length is 17 residues.

The rearrangement links TRBV7-2 to TRBJ2-3; possibly TRBD2 for D (5 bases). CDR1 and CDR2 from the germline V gene are SGHTA and FQGNSA. The CDR3 is made up of 15 amino acids. The V and J ends lost 3 bases and 6 bases respectively, with 16 bases between them. The CDR3, as DNA: TGTGCCAGCAGCTTGGACCGAGGGTTTTGGGATACGCAGTATTTT. Encoded protein: CASSLDRGFWDTQYF.

The chain joins TRBV9 to TRBJ2-1; 7 nucleotides agree with TRBD2. The germline CDR1 and CDR2 sequences are SGDLS and YYNGEE. V gave up 2 bases and J gave up 1 base; unmatched junction bases: 6. CDR3 size: 16 residues. The CDR3 loop reads CASSVMAGESYNEQFF. The CDR3 DNA follows: TGTGCCAGCAGCGTGATGGCGGGAGAGTCCTACAATGAGCAGTTCTTC.

The chain joins TRBV7-9 to TRBJ2-7; D may be TRBD2 (6 bases). CDR1 SEHNR and CDR2 FQNEAQ come from the germline V gene (reference sequence). Trimming removed 2 bases at V and 0 bases at J, with 11 bases between. The CDR3 extends over 15 amino acids. The CDR3 DNA is TGTGCCAGCAGCTTACTAGGAGGGAACTCCTACGAGCAGTACTTC. Residues: CASSLLGGNSYEQYF.

CDR3 nucleotides: TGCGCCAGCAGCTTGTCTCAGGGTGACACCGGGGAGCTGTTTTTT. Translated: CASSLSQGDTGELFF. The V call is TRBV5-1, the J call TRBJ2-2, with D perhaps TRBD1 (5 bases). Trimming took 1 base from V and 3 from J, leaving 10 bases between them. Per the germline V gene, CDR1 is SGHRS and CDR2 is YFSETQ. The CDR3 sequence is 15 residues long.

The genes are TRBV9 and TRBJ2-3, with 7 bases lining up with TRBD2. The germline V gene has CDR1 SGDLS and CDR2 YYNGEE. There are 14 residues in the CDR3. Germline trimming cut 6 bases from V and 5 bases from J; bases unmatched to any gene: 9. This chain's CDR3 is CASTPWGGGDTQYF. CDR3 in DNA: TGTGCCAGCACCCCGTGGGGGGGAGGAGATACGCAGTATTTT.

This clone was counted a single time. The chain recombines TRBV19 with TRBJ2-5, with TRBD1 matching over 10 bases. J gave up 5 bases and V 6 bases, and 6 bases lay outside the gene matches. Germline V gives CDR1 LNHDA, CDR2 SQIVND (reference sequence). This CDR3 is 14 amino acids long. DNA for the CDR3: TGTGCCAGTAGCCCAGACAGGGGGCATGAGACCCAGTACTTC. Translating it yields CASSPDRGHETQYF.

This chain joins TRBV7-9 and TRBJ1-2, with D possibly matching TRBD1 (5 bases). Deletions cut 5 bases from V and 3 bases from J, with 25 bases between. The length of the CDR3 is 18 residues. Per the germline V gene, CDR1 is SEHNR and CDR2 is FQNEAQ (reference sequence). CDR3: CASSSFRGGRAFHYGYTF. The CDR3 nucleotides read TGTGCCAGCAGCAGCTTTAGGGGCGGGAGGGCCTTCCACTATGGCTACACCTTC.

The chain carries TRBV7-2 and TRBJ1-3, with D possibly being TRBD1 (5 bases). The CDR3 is 15 residues long. Trimming shortened V by 3 bases and J by 4 bases, and 13 bases separated the two germline ends. The germline gives CDR1 SGHTA, CDR2 FQGNSA. CDR3 nucleotide sequence: TGTGCCAGCAGCTTTCAGGGAAACAACGGAAACACCATATATTTT. Translated: CASSFQGNNGNTIYF.

The chain combines TRBV7-2 with TRBJ2-2; the D is unclear. CDR1 is SGHTA, CDR2 FQGNSA, per germline. V lost 0 bases and J 5 bases, leaving 10 bases between the germline ends. This CDR3 is 15 amino acids long. The CDR3 protein is CASSLARPITGELFF. The DNA for the CDR3 is TGTGCCAGCAGCTTAGCGAGGCCGATAACCGGGGAGCTGTTTTTT.

This clone was counted only a few times. The chain uses TRBV3-1 (or the pseudogene TRBV3-2) and TRBJ1-6, with D possibly matching TRBD1 (5 bases). The CDR3 sequence is 13 residues long. Germline values: CDR1 LGHDT, CDR2 YNNKEL (reference sequence). The germline V and J ends were trimmed by 0 bases and 9 bases, with 6 bases remaining between them. The CDR3 DNA is TGTGCCAGCAGCCAAGAGCAGGGTTCACCCCTCCACTTT. Residues: CASSQEQGSPLHF.

This chain connects TRBV14 to TRBJ1-4; 9 nucleotides align to TRBD1. Per the germline V gene, CDR1 is SGHDN and CDR2 is FVKESK. The CDR3 extends over 19 amino acids. The V segment lost 4 bases and the J segment 0 bases; nucleotides outside the gene matches: 12. The CDR3 is CASSRGTGTGRATNEKLFF. The DNA of the CDR3 is TGTGCCAGCAGCCGCGGGACAGGGACAGGGAGAGCAACTAATGAAAAACTGTTTTTT.

This chain joins TRBV14 and TRBJ2-7, with TRBD1 matching over 9 bases. The CDR3 loop spans 15 amino acids. Per germline, CDR1 SGHDN and CDR2 FVKESK. Germline trimming cut 4 bases from V and 3 bases from J; bases unmatched to any gene: 7. This CDR3 is CASSLGQGFNYEQYF. The CDR3 coding sequence is TGTGCCAGCAGCCTTGGACAGGGGTTTAACTACGAGCAGTACTTC.

This sequence joins TRBV4-2 and TRBJ1-2; 11 positions agree with TRBD1. The ends lost 3 bases at V and 5 bases at J; junction bases unmatched: 5. CDR3 size: 15 residues. Germline V CDR1 and CDR2: LGHNA, YNFKEQ. The CDR3 loop reads CASSQPGQGEYGYTF. The CDR3 nucleotides are TGTGCCAGCAGCCAGCCGGGACAGGGGGAATATGGCTACACCTTC.

V gene TRBV24-1 combines with J gene TRBJ1-2, with D perhaps TRBD1 (6 bases). The CDR3 contains 15 residues. Germline V gene lookup returns CDR1 KGHDR and CDR2 SFDVKD. V lost 2 bases to trimming and J lost 3 bases, with 12 bases between them. The CDR3, as DNA: TGTGCCACCAGTGATTCGACAGGTCGAGACTATGGCTACACCTTC. Translating gives CATSDSTGRDYGYTF.

V gene TRBV5-4 combines with J gene TRBJ2-5, with TRBD2 identical over 11 bases. Germline CDR1 reads SGHNT; CDR2 reads YYREEE (reference sequence). The CDR3 sequence is 15 residues long. Trimming at V came to 4 bases and at J to 3 bases, leaving 5 bases not matched to a gene. Here the CDR3 reads CASSPLLAGEETQYF. DNA for the CDR3: TGTGCCAGCAGCCCTCTACTAGCGGGGGAAGAGACCCAGTACTTC.

The chain couples TRBV6-5 to TRBJ2-3; D is unresolved. V gave up 6 bases and J gave up 3 bases, with 7 bases separating them. There are 12 residues in the CDR3. Germline loops: CDR1 MNHEY, CDR2 SVGAGI. This CDR3 reads CASSSLTDTQYF. DNA of the CDR3: TGTGCCAGCAGCTCTCTGACAGATACGCAGTATTTT.

The rearrangement links TRBV9 to TRBJ1-5; unclear D gene. V shed 1 base and J shed 8 bases, with 10 bases lying between them. CDR3 size: 13 residues. The germline V gene has CDR1 SGDLS and CDR2 YYNGEE. CDR3 amino acids: CASSVRGEEPQHF. DNA of the CDR3: TGTGCCAGCAGCGTACGCGGGGAGGAGCCCCAGCATTTT.

The rearrangement joins TRBV7-2 to TRBJ2-5; possible D gene TRBD2, 7 bases. V shed 4 bases and J shed 4 bases, with 19 bases lying between them. The germline CDR1 and CDR2 sequences are SGHTA and FQGNSA. CDR3 length equals 16 residues. DNA of the CDR3: TGTGCCAGCAGCTCACGGCGAGGGGGAGGGGGAGAGACCCAGTACTTC. It yields the protein CASSSRRGGGGETQYF.